These 17 T cell receptor beta chains share one sample of origin, sequenced in a study of cytomegalovirus exposure and HLA in healthy donors. The repertoire was sequenced with immunoSEQ multiplex PCR; TCRdb's copy has only in-frame clones and lacks some. This sample has 150,000 to 200,000 clones, with around 88% found just once. Sequencing was performed on PBMCs. The source is a woman in her late teens or twenties in good health and CMV-seronegative.

The sample holds one count of this clone. V and J are TRBV5-1 and TRBJ2-1; D possibly corresponds to TRBD1 (6 bases). The germline V gene has CDR1 SGHRS and CDR2 YFSETQ. V gave up 4 bases and J gave up 6 bases, with 8 bases separating them. CDR3 length: 12 amino acids. CDR3 sequence: CASSQGINEQFF. The CDR3 DNA sequence: TGCGCCAGCAGCCAGGGGATCAATGAGCAGTTCTTC.

This chain uses TRBV27 with TRBJ1-2; TRBD1 is a possible D gene (5 bases). The CDR3 contains 19 residues. Germline CDR1 and CDR2: MNHEY and SMNVEV (reference sequence). Deletions cut 1 base from V and 3 bases from J, with 24 bases between. The CDR3 DNA follows: TGTGCCAGCAGTTTATACCGACCCTACCGGCGACAGCCAGACTATGGCTACACCTTC. It translates to CASSLYRPYRRQPDYGYTF.

V is TRBV30 and J is TRBJ1-3; 8 bases line up with TRBD1. CDR1 is GTSNPN and CDR2 is SVGIG in the germline V gene (reference sequence). The V and J ends lost 1 base and 2 bases, in that order; junction bases with no gene match: 7. CDR3 length equals 16 residues. The CDR3 coding sequence is TGTGCCTGGAGTGCGGTAGTCAGGGGGCCTGGAAACACCATATATTTT. This codes for CAWSAVVRGPGNTIYF.

This rearrangement joins TRBV6-5 to TRBJ1-5; no definite D call. This CDR3 contains 12 residues. Germline values: CDR1 MNHEY, CDR2 SVGAGI. The germline V and J ends were trimmed by 4 bases and 4 bases, with 5 bases remaining between them. CDR3 sequence: CASSSVNQPQHF. For the CDR3, the DNA is TGTGCCAGCAGTTCAGTAAATCAGCCCCAGCATTTT.

This chain joins TRBV5-1 and TRBJ2-7; D might be TRBD1 (5 bases). Deletions cut 3 bases from V and 1 base from J, with 14 bases between. The CDR3 consists of 15 residues. Germline V gene lookup returns CDR1 SGHRS and CDR2 YFSETQ. CDR3 loop: CASSSDRRGSYEQYF. For the CDR3, the DNA is TGCGCCAGCAGCTCCGACAGACGTGGATCCTACGAGCAGTACTTC.

This clone was seen once. The chain carries TRBV15 and TRBJ1-2; the D gene is possibly TRBD1 (5 bases). The germline V gene has CDR1 LNHNV and CDR2 YYDKDF (reference sequence). V was pared by 0 bases and J by 3 bases, with 14 bases between. The CDR3 is made up of 16 amino acids. The CDR3 coding sequence is TGTGCCACCAGCAGAGATCAGACAGCCGCGTACTATGGCTACACCTTC. It specifies CATSRDQTAAYYGYTF.

The V call is TRBV6-1, the J call TRBJ1-2, with D perhaps matching TRBD1 (5 bases). V gave up 6 bases and J gave up 4 bases, with 15 bases separating them. The CDR3 covers 14 residues. Germline values: CDR1 MNHNS, CDR2 SASEGT. CDR3 coding DNA: TGTGCCAGCAGAAATCAAAGGGGAGGCTATGGCTACACCTTC. Translated: CASRNQRGGYGYTF.

This clone occurred once. V gene TRBV5-1 combines with J gene TRBJ2-7; TRBD1 aligns across 7 bases. The CDR3 is 14 residues long. The ends lost 4 bases at V and 5 bases at J; junction bases unmatched: 9. From germline, CDR1 is SGHRS and CDR2 YFSETQ. CDR3 protein: CASSPQTGMDEQYF. CDR3 DNA sequence: TGCGCCAGCAGCCCACAGACAGGGATGGACGAGCAGTACTTC.

In this sample, this clone turned up a few times. This chain connects TRBV7-9 to TRBJ2-7; tentative D call: TRBD2 (6 bases). CDR3 length: 17 residues. Germline CDR1 is SEHNR and CDR2 is FQNEAQ (reference sequence). Trimming pared 5 bases from V and 2 bases from J, leaving 22 bases between. The CDR3 reads CASSPLGGSVLTYEQYF. The CDR3 region has the DNA TGTGCCAGCAGCCCCCTCGGGGGTTCCGTCCTAACCTACGAGCAGTACTTC.

The chain's CDR3 is CASSLIEGNGNQPQHF. The CDR3 DNA follows: TGTGCCAGCTCACTAATCGAGGGAAATGGCAATCAGCCCCAGCATTTT. The chain joins TRBV18 to TRBJ1-5; no clear D gene. Trimming shortened V by 4 bases and J by 2 bases, and 15 bases separated the two germline ends. Germline-derived CDR1 and CDR2 are KGHSH and LQKENI. This CDR3 has 16 amino acids. The whole variable domain, filled in from reference TRBV18 and TRBJ1-5, reads NAGVMQNPRHLVRRRGQEARLRCSPMKGHSHVYWYRQLPEEGLKFMVYLQKENIIDESGMPKERFSAEFPKEGPSILRIQQVVRGDSAAYFCASSLIEGNGNQPQHFGDGTRLSIL.

The CDR3, as DNA: TGTGCCAGCAGCTTCGAAACTAAAACAGGAAACACCATATATTTT. Its protein product is CASSFETKTGNTIYF. V usage is TRBV13 and J usage is TRBJ1-3; D remains unclear. This CDR3 comprises 15 residues. Trimming stripped 3 bases from V and 4 bases from J, with 13 bases between. Germline V gives CDR1 PRHDT, CDR2 FYEKMQ (reference sequence).

In its sample, this clone was seen once. The CDR3 nucleotides read TGTGCCAGCAGTCAGTCCTACGAGCAGTACTTC. It translates to CASSQSYEQYF. This chain links TRBV6-5 with TRBJ2-7; D unclear. Germline V gene sequence: CDR1 MNHEY, CDR2 SVGAGI. The CDR3 extends over 11 amino acids. V lost 5 bases and J lost 1, with 3 bases in between.

In DNA form, the CDR3 reads TGTGCCAGCAGTTACCTTTCAGGGAAGGCTTTCTTT. It specifies CASSYLSGKAFF. This chain links TRBV6-5 with TRBJ1-1, with D tentatively TRBD1 (5 bases). The CDR3 consists of 12 residues. V lost 2 bases to trimming and J lost 11 bases, with 12 bases between them. Germline V CDR1 and CDR2: MNHEY, SVGAGI.

The V and J genes are TRBV6-4 and TRBJ2-2; a weak D match, TRBD2 (6 bases). The CDR3 totals 14 residues. Germline CDR1 MRHNA, CDR2 SNTAGT. The V end was cut by 8 bases, the J end by 4 bases, with 14 bases between. The CDR3 coding sequence is TGTGCCAGCTCTAGGCGGGGAGGCACCGGGGAGCTGTTTTTT. This codes for CASSRRGGTGELFF.

V gene TRBV28 combines with J gene TRBJ2-1, with 10 nucleotides matching TRBD1. Germline V gene sequence: CDR1 MDHEN, CDR2 SYDVKM. The CDR3 spans 11 residues. Unmatched junction bases numbered 3, after V lost 4 bases and J lost 15 bases. CDR3 region: CASSYRDRGFF. The CDR3 DNA is TGTGCCAGCAGTTATAGGGACAGGGGGTTCTTC.

The J gene is TRBJ1-3, the V gene TRBV30; D call uncertain. Trimming removed 5 bases at V and 0 bases at J, with 17 bases between. This CDR3 has 16 residues. Germline V gives CDR1 GTSNPN, CDR2 SVGIG (reference sequence). DNA of the CDR3: TGTGCCTGGGGGTTCGGAGGCCCTAACTCTGGAAACACCATATATTTT. This translates into CAWGFGGPNSGNTIYF.

This clone was seen once. V gene TRBV5-6 combines with J gene TRBJ1-2; D is perhaps TRBD1 (6 bases). CDR1 SGHDT and CDR2 YYEEEE come from the germline V gene. Trimming pared 0 bases from V and 3 bases from J, leaving 9 bases between. This CDR3 contains 14 residues. DNA for the CDR3: TGTGCCAGCAGCTTGGGCAGGGGACACTATGGCTACACCTTC. This codes for CASSLGRGHYGYTF.